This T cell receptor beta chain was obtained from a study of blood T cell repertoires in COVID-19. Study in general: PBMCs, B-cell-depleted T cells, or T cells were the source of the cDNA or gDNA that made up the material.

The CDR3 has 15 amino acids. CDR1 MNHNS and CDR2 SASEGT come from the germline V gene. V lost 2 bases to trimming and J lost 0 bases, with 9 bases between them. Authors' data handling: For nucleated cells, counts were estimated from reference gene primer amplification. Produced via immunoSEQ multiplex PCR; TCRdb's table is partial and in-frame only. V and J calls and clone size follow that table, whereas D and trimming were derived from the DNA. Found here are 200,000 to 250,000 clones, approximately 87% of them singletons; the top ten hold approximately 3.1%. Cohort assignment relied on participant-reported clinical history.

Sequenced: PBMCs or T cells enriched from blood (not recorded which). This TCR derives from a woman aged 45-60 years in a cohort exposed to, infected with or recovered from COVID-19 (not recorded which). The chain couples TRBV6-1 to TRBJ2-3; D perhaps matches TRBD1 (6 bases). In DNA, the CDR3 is TGTGCCAGCAGTGAATGGACAGCCAGCACAGATACGCAGTATTTT. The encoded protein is CASSEWTASTDTQYF.